This T cell receptor beta chain was identified in a study of early T cells in non-severe SARS-CoV-2 infection. TCRdb re-called the 5' RACE reads through MiXCR, storing one row per CDR3 protein. In the table there are over 50,000 distinct CDR3 sequences, about 12% of which are singletons. This clonotype has at least ten counts. V was pared by 1 base and J by 8 bases, with 11 bases between. The germline V gene has CDR1 DFQATT and CDR2 SNEGSKA (reference sequence). The CDR3 has 13 residues. The sample was whole blood. This receptor was identified in an adult who was a healthcare worker with PCR-confirmed SARS-CoV-2 infection or an uninfected control (not recorded which). This sequence joins TRBV20-1 and TRBJ1-4; D not resolved. Here the CDR3 DNA reads TGCAGTGCTAGAGGTCCAGGTTCCGAAAAACTGTTTTTT. Translation: CSARGPGSEKLFF.